The T cell receptor beta chain under discussion was sequenced for a study of OX40 agonist ivuxolimab in advanced cancers. The table came from immunoSEQ multiplex PCR; TCRdb's copy has only in-frame clones and leaves some out. The data show under 75,000 clones, 90% to 95% seen once. Blood was sampled at baseline, cycle 4 day 1, and cycle 7 day 1. On this clone: Its cognate antigen is unknown.

This CDR3 comprises 14 residues. V was shortened by 1 base and J by 3 bases, with 10 bases between the two germline ends. The V gene's germline CDR1 is SGHNT and CDR2 YENEEA. Findings of the study overall: CD8+ T cells averaged more expanded clones than CD4+.

The V and J genes are TRBV11-3 and TRBJ2-7; D unclear. The sample here was CD4+ or CD8+ T cells sorted from blood, taken in a trial of the OX40 agonist ivuxolimab. The sequence was collected from an adult with an advanced solid tumor such as melanoma, head and neck, liver or kidney cancer. CDR3 DNA sequence: TGTGCCAGCAGCTTAGCAGACCGGTACTACGAGCAGTACTTC. Its translation: CASSLADRYYEQYF. The whole variable domain, remainder taken from reference TRBV11-3 and TRBJ2-7, is EAGVVQSPRYKIIEKKQPVAFWCNPISGHNTLYWYLQNLGQGPELLIRYENEEAVDDSQLPKDRFSAERLKGVDSTLKIQPAELGDSAVYLCASSLADRYYEQYFGPGTRLTVT.